The T cell receptor beta chain described here comes from a study of tumor and adjacent non-tumor tissue in lung cancer. Overall study: There were roughly 11 adenocarcinoma, a couple of squamous cell carcinoma and 1 small cell lung cancer cases. Stage I to III disease affected about nine men and 5 women aged roughly 30 to 76.

Three rounds of nested PCR, following a modified ARM-PCR protocol, produced the TCRbeta library. TCRdb itself ran the multiplex PCR reads through MiXCR, one entry per CDR3 protein. The table has 90,000 to 100,000 distinct CDR3 sequences, 80% seen once. RNA was extracted from bulk tissue without any cell sorting. Distant lung tissue was collected more than 3 cm away from the tumor edge. The CDR3 has 13 residues. General study findings and limits: Shorter survival was associated with higher TCR diversity in tumors. TCR diversity was significantly greater in tumor than normal lung tissue.

This clonotype has a handful of counts. Its target is not known. One end of the junction fails to match germline, which may point to a read error. The chain recombines TRBV12-3 or TRBV12-4 with TRBJ2-2; no definite D call. The TCR comes from a man between 60 and 70 years old with small cell lung cancer. Sequencing input: distant non-tumor lung tissue. The CDR3 nucleotides are TGTGCCAACAGTCCTCGGAACACCGGGGAGCTGTTTTTT. Amino acids: CANSPRNTGELFF.